This TCR beta chain was recorded in a study of beta chain features in type 1 diabetes. General study findings and limits: Moderate but significant shortening of TCRB CDR3s was recorded in all four CD4+ subsets from Type 1 diabetes patients.

A word on this clone: Its target is not known.

CDR1 is SGHTA, CDR2 FQGNSA, per germline. Losses at the gene ends were 4 bases for V and 4 bases for J; bases not matched to a gene: 6. This CDR3 has 15 amino acids. Cells sorted by CD45RO/CCR7/CD25/CD127/CD95/CD27 comprised CD4+ naive, central memory, regulatory and stem cell-like memory cells. Post-sort purity exceeded 95% for all sorted populations. Sequencing targeted expressed TCRB transcripts, as all isolated RNA had been reverse transcribed. Method: immunoSEQ multiplex PCR; TCRdb's copy keeps in-frame clones and lacks some. The sample has about 240,000 clones, 11% to 15% seen once. Sequenced sample: naive CD4+ T cells from blood. The chain uses TRBV7-2 and TRBJ1-2; 10 bases map to TRBD1. The receptor was isolated from a young man with type 1 diabetes. CDR3 sequence: CASSYLGQGFYGYTF. The CDR3, as DNA: TGTGCCAGCAGCTATCTGGGACAGGGGTTCTATGGCTACACCTTC.